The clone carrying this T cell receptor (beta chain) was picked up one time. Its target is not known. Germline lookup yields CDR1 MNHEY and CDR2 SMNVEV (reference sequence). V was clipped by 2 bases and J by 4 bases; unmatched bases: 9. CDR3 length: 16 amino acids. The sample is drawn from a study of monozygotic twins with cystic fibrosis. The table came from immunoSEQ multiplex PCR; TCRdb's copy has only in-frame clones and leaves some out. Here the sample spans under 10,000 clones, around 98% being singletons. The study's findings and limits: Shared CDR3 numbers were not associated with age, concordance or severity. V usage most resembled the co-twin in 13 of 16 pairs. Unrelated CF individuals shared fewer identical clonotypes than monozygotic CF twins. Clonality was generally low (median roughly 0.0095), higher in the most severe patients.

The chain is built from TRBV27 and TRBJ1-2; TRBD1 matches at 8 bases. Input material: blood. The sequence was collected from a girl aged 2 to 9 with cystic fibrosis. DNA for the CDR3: TGTGCCAGCAGTTTAACCAAGACAGGGGCAGCCTATGGCTACACCTTC. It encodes CASSLTKTGAAYGYTF.